Sequencing of this T cell receptor (beta chain) was carried out in a study of blood T cell repertoires in COVID-19 (dated by TCRdb to the early 2020s). About the study as a whole: Collaborator samples came from the United States, Italy and Spain and covered acute and convalescent phases of COVID-19. A freely available public database, intended as a resource for researchers studying the immune response to SARS-CoV-2, is where the repertoires were released. Samples came from the ongoing ImmuneRACE study (first 160 participants) plus 1,254 subjects from 6 global collaborators. The material from the prospective study consisted of cDNA or gDNA derived from T cells, B-cell-depleted T cells, or PBMCs. Where available, HLA class I and class II types were taken from metadata supplied by the sample provider and were not determined by assay-based typing. Deeply sampled blood TCRbeta repertoires from subjects exposed to, actively infected with, or recovered from COVID-19 were included in the dataset. A de-identified subject ID, COVID-19 status, age in years and sex were almost always included in the sample metadata.

With respect to this clone: The antigen it recognizes is unknown. Base qualities are missing; no much larger clone stands one base away.

The germline V gene yields MNHEY for CDR1 and SVGAGI for CDR2. Between the V and J ends, shortened by 2 bases and 2 bases respectively, the junction contains 10 bases. The CDR3 runs 14 residues from the cysteine to the phenylalanine. Only the CDR3 DNA stays, 42 bases, in frame from base 1. Enrolling through a virtual design, the prospective study's participants ranged in age from roughly 18 to 95 years and lived across roughly 23 United States geographic areas. Cohort assignment in the prospective study relied on participant-reported clinical history from a screening survey and a study questionnaire. Exposed participants had been in contact, within 2 weeks of entering the study, with a person who had a PCR-confirmed or clinician-diagnosed case of COVID-19. In the prospective study, mobile phlebotomists collected whole blood, serum and a nasopharyngeal or oropharyngeal swab from each participant. Over a roughly 2-month period, participants in the prospective study had the option of providing additional blood draws and questionnaires. Before DNA extraction, blood samples from the prospective study were shipped at room temperature or frozen.

General conclusions and limits of the study: The amount of clinical and demographic metadata varied by source and participant and was provided uncurated.

TCRbeta CDR3 regions were amplified from genomic DNA by means of the immunoSEQ Assay, a bias-controlled multiplex PCR. The paper's data handling went like this. The number of nucleated cells in each sample was estimated from the amplification of reference gene primers within the assay. To quantify the absolute abundance of each unique TCRbeta CDR3 rearrangement, sequence reads were collapsed and filtered. Productive Simpson clonality was computed per sample as the square root of Simpson's diversity index over productive rearrangements. What TCRdb holds here is the immuneACCESS table cut down to in-frame rearrangements. Part of the clones is not present; checked against another copy, under half of the missing clones reflect an unresolved V gene, and the others are unexplained. V and J calls and clone size follow that table, whereas D and trimming were derived from the DNA. In all, the sample holds about 370,000 clones, and more than 85% of those were seen once. The top ten clonotypes cover 0.7% to 0.95% of the sample.

What was sequenced was PBMCs or T cells enriched from blood (not recorded which). The chain was built from TRBV6-5 and TRBJ2-7; TRBD1 could be the D gene, as 6 bases match. The clonotype originates from a woman in her thirties or forties who had been exposed to COVID-19. CDR3 sequence: CASSYQGSAYEQYF. The DNA is TGTGCCAGCAGTTACCAGGGGTCCGCCTACGAGCAGTACTTC.